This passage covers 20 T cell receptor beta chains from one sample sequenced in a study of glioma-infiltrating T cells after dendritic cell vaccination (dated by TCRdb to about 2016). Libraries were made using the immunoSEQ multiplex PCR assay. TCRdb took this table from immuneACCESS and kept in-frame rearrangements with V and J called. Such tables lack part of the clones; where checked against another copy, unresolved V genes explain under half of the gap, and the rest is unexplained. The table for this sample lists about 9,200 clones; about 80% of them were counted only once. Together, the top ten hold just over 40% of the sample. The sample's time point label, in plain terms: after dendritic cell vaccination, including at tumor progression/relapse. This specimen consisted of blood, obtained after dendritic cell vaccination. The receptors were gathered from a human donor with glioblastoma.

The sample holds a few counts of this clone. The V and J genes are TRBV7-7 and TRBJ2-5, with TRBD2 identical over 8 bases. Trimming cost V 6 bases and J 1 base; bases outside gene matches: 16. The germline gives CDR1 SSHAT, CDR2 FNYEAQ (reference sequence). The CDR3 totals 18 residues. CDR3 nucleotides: TGTGCCAGCAGTCCAAATCGATTGTCTAGCGGGTCCCAAGAGACCCAGTACTTC. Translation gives CASSPNRLSSGSQETQYF.

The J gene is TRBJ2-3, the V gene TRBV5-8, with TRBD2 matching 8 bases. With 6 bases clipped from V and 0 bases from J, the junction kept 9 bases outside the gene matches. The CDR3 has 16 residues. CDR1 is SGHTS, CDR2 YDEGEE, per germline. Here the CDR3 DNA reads TGTGCCAGCAACCGGGGGGGGACGGCGAGCACAGATACGCAGTATTTT. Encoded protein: CASNRGGTASTDTQYF. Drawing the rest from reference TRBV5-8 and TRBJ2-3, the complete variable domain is EAGVTQSPTHLIKTRGQQATLRCSPISGHTSVYWYQQALGLGLQFLLWYDEGEERNRGNFPPRFSGRQFPNYSSELNVNALELEDSALYLCASNRGGTASTDTQYFGPGTRLTVL.

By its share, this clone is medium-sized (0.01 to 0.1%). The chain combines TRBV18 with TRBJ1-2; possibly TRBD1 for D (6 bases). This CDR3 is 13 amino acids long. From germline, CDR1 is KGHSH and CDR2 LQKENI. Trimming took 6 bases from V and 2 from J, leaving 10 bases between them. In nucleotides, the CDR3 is TGTGCCAGCTCCCCGGACAGAAACTATGGCTACACCTTC. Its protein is CASSPDRNYGYTF.

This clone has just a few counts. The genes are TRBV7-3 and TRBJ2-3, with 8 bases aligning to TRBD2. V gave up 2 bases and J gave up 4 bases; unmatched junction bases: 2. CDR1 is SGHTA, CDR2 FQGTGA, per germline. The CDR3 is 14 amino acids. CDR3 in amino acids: CASSLGTSADTQYF. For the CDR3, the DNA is TGTGCCAGCAGCTTAGGGACTAGTGCAGATACGCAGTATTTT.

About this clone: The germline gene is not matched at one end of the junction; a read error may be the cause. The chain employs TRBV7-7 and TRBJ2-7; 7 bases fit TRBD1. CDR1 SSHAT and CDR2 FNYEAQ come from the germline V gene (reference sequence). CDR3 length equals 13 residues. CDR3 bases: TGTGCTAGCAGCTTAACAGGGGCGGGCGAGCAGTACTTC. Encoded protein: CASSLTGAGEQYF. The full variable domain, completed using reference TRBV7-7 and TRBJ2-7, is GAGVSQSPRYKVTKRGQDVTLRCDPISSHATLYWYQQALGQGPEFLTYFNYEAQPDKSGLPSDRFSAERPEGSISTLTIQRTEQRDSAMYRCASSLTGAGEQYFGPGTRLTVT.

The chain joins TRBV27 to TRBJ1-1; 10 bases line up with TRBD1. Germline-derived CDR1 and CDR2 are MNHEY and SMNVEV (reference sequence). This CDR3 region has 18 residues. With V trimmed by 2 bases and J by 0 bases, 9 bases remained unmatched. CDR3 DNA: TGTGCCAGCAGTTTAACCTGGACAGGGGGACGCCTGAACACTGAAGCTTTCTTT. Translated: CASSLTWTGGRLNTEAFF.

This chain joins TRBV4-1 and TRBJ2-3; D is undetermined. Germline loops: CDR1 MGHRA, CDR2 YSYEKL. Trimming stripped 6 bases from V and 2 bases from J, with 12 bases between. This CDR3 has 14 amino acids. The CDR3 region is CASSFATDTDTQYF. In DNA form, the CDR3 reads TGCGCCAGCAGTTTTGCAACAGACACAGATACGCAGTATTTT.

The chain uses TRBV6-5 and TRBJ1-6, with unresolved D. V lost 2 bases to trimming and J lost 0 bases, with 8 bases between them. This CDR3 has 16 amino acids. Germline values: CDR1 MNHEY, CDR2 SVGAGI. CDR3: CASSYEGSSYNSPLHF. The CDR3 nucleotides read TGTGCCAGCAGTTACGAAGGGAGCTCCTATAATTCACCCCTCCACTTT.

CDR3 region: CASSQDAGEKETQYF. Written as DNA, the CDR3 is TGTGCCAGCAGCCAGGATGCGGGAGAAAAAGAGACCCAGTACTTC. The chain uses TRBV5-6 and TRBJ2-5; TRBD2 matches at 7 bases. J lost 3 bases, V lost 4 bases, and 9 bases had no gene match. CDR3 length: 15 residues. Germline loops: CDR1 SGHDT, CDR2 YYEEEE.

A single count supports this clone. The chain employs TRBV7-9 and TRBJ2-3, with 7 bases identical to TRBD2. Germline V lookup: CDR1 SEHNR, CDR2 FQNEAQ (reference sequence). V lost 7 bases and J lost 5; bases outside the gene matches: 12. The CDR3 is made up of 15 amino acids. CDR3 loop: CASNKGAGTGDTQYF. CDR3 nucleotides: TGTGCCAGCAACAAAGGAGCGGGAACGGGAGATACGCAGTATTTT.

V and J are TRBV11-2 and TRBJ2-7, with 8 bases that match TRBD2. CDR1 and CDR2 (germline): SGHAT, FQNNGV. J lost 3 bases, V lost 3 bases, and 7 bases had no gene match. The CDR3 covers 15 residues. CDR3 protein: CASSFGAGEFYEQYF. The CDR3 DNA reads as TGTGCCAGCAGCTTTGGAGCGGGAGAGTTCTACGAGCAGTACTTC.

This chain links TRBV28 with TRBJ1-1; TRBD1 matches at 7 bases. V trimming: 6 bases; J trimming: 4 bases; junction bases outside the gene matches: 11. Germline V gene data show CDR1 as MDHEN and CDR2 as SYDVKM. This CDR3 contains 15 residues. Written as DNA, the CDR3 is TGTGCCAGCAGCAACCCAACAGGGGATACCACTGAAGCTTTCTTT. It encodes CASSNPTGDTTEAFF.

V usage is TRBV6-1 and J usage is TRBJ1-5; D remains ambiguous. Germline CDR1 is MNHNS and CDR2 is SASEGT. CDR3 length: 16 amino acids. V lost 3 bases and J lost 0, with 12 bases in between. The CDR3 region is CASSELTGDSNQPQHF. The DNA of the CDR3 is TGTGCCAGCAGTGAGCTAACCGGAGATAGCAATCAGCCCCAGCATTTT.

CDR3 sequence: CASSQDSWGWDEQYF. In DNA, the CDR3 is TGTGCCAGCAGCCAAGATTCATGGGGCTGGGACGAGCAGTACTTC. The chain employs TRBV14 and TRBJ2-7, with a possible D match to TRBD1 (5 bases). Trimming removed 0 bases from V and 5 bases from J, with 14 bases in between. This CDR3 region has 15 residues. Germline values: CDR1 SGHDN, CDR2 FVKESK.

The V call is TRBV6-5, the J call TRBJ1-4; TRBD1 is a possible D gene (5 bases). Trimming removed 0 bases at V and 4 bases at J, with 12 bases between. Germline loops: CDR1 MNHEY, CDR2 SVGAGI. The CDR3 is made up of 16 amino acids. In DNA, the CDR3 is TGTGCCAGCAGTTACTCTGGGGACTGGATTAATGAAAAACTGTTTTTT. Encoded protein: CASSYSGDWINEKLFF.

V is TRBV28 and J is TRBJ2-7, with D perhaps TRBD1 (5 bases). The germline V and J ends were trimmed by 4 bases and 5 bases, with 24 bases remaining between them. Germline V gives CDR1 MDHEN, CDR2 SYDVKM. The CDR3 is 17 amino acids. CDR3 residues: CASSSPIQSGSVHEQYF. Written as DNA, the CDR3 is TGTGCCAGCAGTTCCCCAATCCAATCAGGGTCCGTCCACGAGCAGTACTTC.

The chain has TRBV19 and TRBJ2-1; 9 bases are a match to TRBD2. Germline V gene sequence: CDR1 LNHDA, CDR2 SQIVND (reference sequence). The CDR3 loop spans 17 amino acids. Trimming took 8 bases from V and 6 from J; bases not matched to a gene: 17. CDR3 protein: CASSNVGLAGSINEQFF. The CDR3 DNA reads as TGTGCCAGTTCCAATGTGGGTCTAGCGGGGAGCATCAATGAGCAGTTCTTC.

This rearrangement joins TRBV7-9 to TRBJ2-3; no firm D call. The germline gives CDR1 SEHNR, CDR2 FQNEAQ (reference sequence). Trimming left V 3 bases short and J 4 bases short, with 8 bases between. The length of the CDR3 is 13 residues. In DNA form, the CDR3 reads TGTGCCAGCAGCTTTTGGAGCTCAGATACGCAGTATTTT. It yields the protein CASSFWSSDTQYF.

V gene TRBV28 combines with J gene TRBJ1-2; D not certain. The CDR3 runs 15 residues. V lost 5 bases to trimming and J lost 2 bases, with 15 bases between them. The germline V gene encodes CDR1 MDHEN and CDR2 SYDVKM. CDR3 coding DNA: TGTGCCAGCAGTCCCTCGAGGGAGGCAAACTATGGCTACACCTTC. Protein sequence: CASSPSREANYGYTF.

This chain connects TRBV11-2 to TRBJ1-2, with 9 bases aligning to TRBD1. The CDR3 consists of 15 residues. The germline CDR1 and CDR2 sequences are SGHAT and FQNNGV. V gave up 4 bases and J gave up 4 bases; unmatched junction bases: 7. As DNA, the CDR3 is TGTGCCAGCAGCTCCGGGACAGGGATATTCTATGGCTACACCTTC. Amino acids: CASSSGTGIFYGYTF.